The 26 T cell receptor beta chains below come from one sample, sequenced in a study of blood T cell repertoires in COVID-19. Sequenced by immunoSEQ multiplex PCR; TCRdb stores in-frame clones only, minus some. The table includes 200,000 to 300,000 clones, about 80% detected once. Input material: peripheral blood. Receptors were obtained from a woman aged 80 or over with acute or convalescent COVID-19.

This clone was seen only a few times. The chain links TRBV4-1 to TRBJ2-7; D gene ambiguous. With 0 bases removed from V and 7 bases from J, the gap between germline ends came to 10 bases. In germline, CDR1 is MGHRA, CDR2 YSYEKL. The CDR3 is made up of 13 amino acids. This CDR3 is CASSQDPGSEQYF. The CDR3 DNA follows: TGCGCCAGCAGCCAAGATCCAGGCAGTGAGCAGTACTTC.

V is TRBV15 and J is TRBJ2-1; 10 nucleotides match TRBD1. The V segment lost 5 bases and the J segment 10 bases; nucleotides outside the gene matches: 11. Germline V gene lookup returns CDR1 LNHNV and CDR2 YYDKDF (reference sequence). The CDR3 length is 15 residues. CDR3 bases: TGTGCCACCAGCTCTACCGGGACAGGGGCGAGGGAGCAGTTCTTC. The encoded protein is CATSSTGTGAREQFF.

This CDR3 is CASSFLSVGTGNEQYF. The DNA of the CDR3 is TGCGCCAGCAGCTTCCTCTCGGTCGGGACAGGGAACGAGCAGTACTTC. The rearrangement uses TRBV5-1 and TRBJ2-7, with 9 bases lining up with TRBD1. CDR1 is SGHRS, CDR2 YFSETQ, per germline. This CDR3 is built from 16 residues. V lost 2 bases and J lost 5; bases outside the gene matches: 11. Supplemented by reference TRBV5-1 and TRBJ2-7, the full variable domain reads KAGVTQTPRYLIKTRGQQVTLSCSPISGHRSVSWYQQTPGQGLQFLFEYFSETQRNKGNFPGRFSGRQFSNSRSEMNVSTLELGDSALYLCASSFLSVGTGNEQYFGPGTRLTVT.

V gene TRBV7-3 combines with J gene TRBJ2-1, with 7 bases matching TRBD1. The length of the CDR3 is 13 residues. Germline values: CDR1 SGHTA, CDR2 FQGTGA. The junction had 5 bases not matched to a gene; V was cut back by 6 bases and J by 6 bases. The CDR3 nucleotides are TGTGCCAGCAGTGCGACAGGGACCAATGAGCAGTTCTTC. This codes for CASSATGTNEQFF.

Here the CDR3 DNA reads TGTGCCAGCAGCCAGCTGCAGGGGTATTCTGGAAACACCATATATTTT. It is translated as CASSQLQGYSGNTIYF. The chain has TRBV4-2 and TRBJ1-3; a possible D gene is TRBD1 (6 bases). Trimming took 3 bases from V and 1 from J, leaving 13 bases between them. The V gene's germline CDR1 is LGHNA and CDR2 YNFKEQ. This CDR3 has 16 residues.

V is TRBV5-1 and J is TRBJ1-3, with D tentatively TRBD1 (6 bases). Germline V gene data show CDR1 as SGHRS and CDR2 as YFSETQ. The V end lost 7 bases, the J end lost 0 bases, and 26 bases lay between the germline ends. CDR3 length: 19 residues. The chain's CDR3 is CASGRISVNRVLSGNTIYF. DNA of the CDR3: TGCGCCAGCGGCCGGATATCCGTTAACAGGGTCCTCTCTGGAAACACCATATATTTT.

V is TRBV30 and J is TRBJ1-4; D gene unclear. This CDR3 contains 9 residues. V was cut by 4 bases and J by 9 bases, with 3 bases left in between. Germline CDR1 is GTSNPN and CDR2 is SVGIG (reference sequence). The CDR3 here is CAWIKKLFF. The CDR3 DNA reads TGTGCCTGGATAAAAAAACTGTTTTTT.

This chain joins TRBV21-1 and TRBJ2-2; TRBD2 was called by the table and not checked on the DNA. TRBV21-1 is marked as a pseudogene. The CDR3 is 17 residues long. The CDR3 region has the DNA TGTGCCAGCAGCAAAGTTCGGATTAGCGGGTGGACCGGGGAGCTGTTTTTT. Translation: CASSKVRISGWTGELFF.

This clone was counted between two and nine times. The CDR3 is CASRGQVGRYEQYF. CDR3 nucleotides: TGTGCCAGCAGGGGACAGGTCGGGCGCTACGAGCAGTACTTC. This chain links TRBV2 with TRBJ2-7, with 8 nucleotides matching TRBD1. CDR1 is SNHLY, CDR2 FYNNEI, per germline. The CDR3 runs 14 residues. J lost 3 bases, V lost 6 bases, and 7 bases had no gene match.

The chain has TRBV25-1 and TRBJ1-2; the D is unclear. Trimming left V 0 bases short and J 4 bases short, with 18 bases between. CDR1 is MGHDK, CDR2 SYGVNS, per germline. The CDR3 has 17 amino acids. The CDR3 protein is CASSEYGSRQSIYGYTF. The CDR3 nucleotides read TGTGCCAGCAGTGAATACGGCAGCAGACAAAGCATCTATGGCTACACCTTC.

This sequence joins TRBV12-5 and TRBJ1-1, with unresolved D. Trimming removed 3 bases from V and 3 bases from J, with 8 bases in between. Germline V gives CDR1 LGHNT, CDR2 FRNRAP. This CDR3 contains 13 residues. The CDR3 reads CASGLESYTEAFF. In DNA form, the CDR3 reads TGTGCTAGTGGTTTAGAGTCTTACACTGAAGCTTTCTTT.

The J gene is TRBJ2-1, the V gene TRBV19; D might be TRBD1 (5 bases). The CDR3 covers 14 residues. Per the germline V gene, CDR1 is LNHDA and CDR2 is SQIVND (reference sequence). V lost 4 bases and J 8 bases, leaving 15 bases between the germline ends. CDR3 DNA: TGTGCCAGTAGTAGACAAGACAGTTTGGATGAGCAGTTCTTC. This encodes CASSRQDSLDEQFF.

The chain uses TRBV30 and TRBJ2-7; 11 nucleotides line up with TRBD2. The J segment lost 6 bases and the V segment lost 7 bases, leaving 8 bases of the junction unmatched. The CDR3 runs to 13 residues. Germline values: CDR1 GTSNPN, CDR2 SVGIG (reference sequence). CDR3 DNA sequence: TGTGCCTACAAACTAGCGGGAGTAGGCGAGCAGTACTTC. Its translation is CAYKLAGVGEQYF.

The rearrangement joins TRBV19 to TRBJ1-1; 9 nucleotides match TRBD1. With 7 bases clipped from V and 5 bases from J, the junction kept 8 bases outside the gene matches. The CDR3 extends over 14 amino acids. Germline assignment: CDR1 LNHDA and CDR2 SQIVND (reference sequence). The chain's CDR3 is CASNPQGARTEAFF. The CDR3 region has the DNA TGTGCCAGTAACCCACAGGGGGCGAGGACTGAAGCTTTCTTT.

The chain combines TRBV20-1 with TRBJ1-2; D gene ambiguous. The CDR3 is 17 amino acids. Germline CDR1 DFQATT, CDR2 SNEGSKA (reference sequence). The germline V and J ends were trimmed by 3 bases and 1 base, with 21 bases remaining between them. The CDR3 nucleotides are TGCAGTGCTAGTGGGAGGAAGCATCTCTTGGGTAACTATGGCTACACCTTC. Protein sequence: CSASGRKHLLGNYGYTF.

V gene TRBV25-1 combines with J gene TRBJ2-5; 10 positions agree with TRBD2. J lost 5 bases, V lost 4 bases, and 4 bases had no gene match. Germline lookup yields CDR1 MGHDK and CDR2 SYGVNS. The CDR3 has 14 residues. The CDR3 is CASSGLAGVETQYF. The CDR3 bases are TGTGCCAGCAGTGGGCTAGCGGGAGTTGAGACCCAGTACTTC.

The chain uses TRBV7-2 and TRBJ1-2, with D unclear. The CDR3 consists of 15 residues. Germline loops: CDR1 SGHTA, CDR2 FQGNSA. The V and J ends lost 5 bases and 1 base respectively, with 14 bases between them. Written as DNA, the CDR3 is TGTGCCAGCAGCCTTCGATTGACAAATAACTATGGCTACACCTTC. Protein sequence: CASSLRLTNNYGYTF.

The chain combines TRBV28 with TRBJ1-2; D is uncertain. This CDR3 is 14 amino acids long. Per the germline V gene, CDR1 is MDHEN and CDR2 is SYDVKM. The V gene lost 4 bases and the J gene lost 5 bases, with 14 bases spanning the gap. Written as DNA, the CDR3 is TGTGCCAGCAGTTCCGCGTCCCCCATATATGGCTACACCTTC. Translating gives CASSSASPIYGYTF.

V usage is TRBV3-1 (or the pseudogene TRBV3-2) and J usage is TRBJ1-6; 10 bases line up with TRBD1. CDR1 and CDR2 from the germline V gene are LGHDT and YNNKEL (reference sequence). V trimming: 0 bases; J trimming: 9 bases; junction bases outside the gene matches: 11. The CDR3 runs to 18 residues. The DNA for the CDR3 is TGTGCCAGCAGCCAAGATCATGGGACAGGGGTAAATGGTTCACCCCTCCACTTT. Its protein product is CASSQDHGTGVNGSPLHF.

Note on this clone: In the same sample, other DNA sequences code for this CDR3. J is TRBJ2-3 and V is TRBV9, with TRBD2 matching 7 bases. CDR1 and CDR2 from the germline V gene are SGDLS and YYNGEE. J gave up 2 bases and V 2 bases, and 2 bases lay outside the gene matches. This CDR3 is 14 amino acids long. CDR3 sequence reads: CASSVGLTTDTQYF. The CDR3 nucleotides read TGTGCCAGCAGCGTGGGACTAACCACAGATACGCAGTATTTT.

Comments on this clone: This sample includes further DNA sequences coding for the same CDR3. The chain has TRBV5-4 and TRBJ2-7; D gene uncertain. The germline gives CDR1 SGHNT, CDR2 YYREEE (reference sequence). This CDR3 has 12 amino acids. V lost 3 bases and J 0 bases, leaving 4 bases between the germline ends. CDR3 in amino acids: CASSSSSYEQYF. The CDR3 nucleotides read TGTGCCAGCAGCTCCTCCTCCTACGAGCAGTACTTC.

This rearrangement joins TRBV6-1 to TRBJ2-7, with D unresolved. The CDR3 consists of 12 residues. The V gene lost 2 bases and the J gene lost 4 bases, with 6 bases spanning the gap. Germline CDR1 reads MNHNS; CDR2 reads SASEGT. Written as DNA, the CDR3 is TGTGCCAGCAGTGAATCCCGGTACGAGCAGTACTTC. It specifies CASSESRYEQYF.

This clone was detected only a few times. The gene calls are TRBV3-1 (or the pseudogene TRBV3-2) and TRBJ1-5; D gene unclear. Between the trimmed V and J ends, which lost 4 bases and 6 bases, there was a span of 10 bases. The CDR3 contains 13 residues. CDR1 LGHDT and CDR2 YNNKEL come from the germline V gene (reference sequence). The CDR3 here is CASSPTGGQPQHF. The DNA of the CDR3 is TGTGCCAGCAGCCCTACGGGAGGTCAGCCCCAGCATTTT.

CDR3 DNA: TGTGCCAGCAGTACCCGTTCGGACAGGGCCGGCACAGATACGCAGTATTTT. The encoded protein is CASSTRSDRAGTDTQYF. V and J are TRBV27 and TRBJ2-3, with TRBD1 identical over 8 bases. CDR1 MNHEY and CDR2 SMNVEV come from the germline V gene (reference sequence). Losses at the gene ends were 5 bases for V and 1 base for J; bases not matched to a gene: 11. The CDR3 has 17 residues.

The chain links TRBV7-2 to TRBJ2-5, with 10 bases that match TRBD2. Germline assignment: CDR1 SGHTA and CDR2 FQGNSA. J lost 5 bases, V lost 1 base, and 10 bases had no gene match. The CDR3 is 17 residues long. CDR3 sequence (DNA): TGTGCCAGCAGCTTAGGCCAGCGGGGGGGCCGCGGGGAGACCCAGTACTTC. It is translated as CASSLGQRGGRGETQYF.

A few counts support this clone. CDR3 bases: TGTGCCAGCTTTCCGGGACCCCTCCACTTT. It specifies CASFPGPLHF. The chain has TRBV27 and TRBJ1-6; D gene ambiguous. The CDR3 contains 10 residues. V lost 8 bases to trimming and J lost 12 bases, with 8 bases between them. CDR1 and CDR2 from the germline V gene are MNHEY and SMNVEV (reference sequence).